This T cell receptor (beta chain) was found in a study of PD-1 blockade in classical Hodgkin lymphoma. Study outcomes and limitations: Lower baseline TCR diversity was reported for newly diagnosed patients than for healthy donors. TCR diversity rose significantly by C4D1 in CD4+ but not CD8+ cells.

Profiled with immunoSEQ multiplex PCR; TCRdb holds only in-frame clones, not every one. Found here are about 93,000 clones, roughly 81% of them singletons; the top ten hold about 16%. Points on this clone: What it binds is not known.

Every patient had relapsed following autologous stem cell transplantation, and cohorts differed in brentuximab vedotin exposure. This CDR3 is built from 14 residues. The germline V gene encodes CDR1 MDHEN and CDR2 SYDVKM. Deletions cut 6 bases from V and 5 bases from J, with 14 bases between. Here the sequenced sample was peripheral blood mononuclear cells (PBMCs), taken before the second cycle of nivolumab. This TCR derives from a human donor with classical Hodgkin lymphoma. The chain is built from TRBV28 and TRBJ1-3, with D possibly matching TRBD1 (5 bases). This chain's CDR3 is CASRGDRLRNTIYF. The CDR3 DNA reads TGTGCCAGCAGGGGGGACCGCCTGAGAAACACCATATATTTT.